Listed here are 18 T cell receptor beta chains from one sample, sequenced in a study of T cell repertoires in cytomegalovirus infection. No cognate antigen is known for these TCRs. MiXCR, run by TCRdb on the reads, gives a single entry per CDR3 protein. The profile shows roughly 990,000 distinct CDR3 sequences, about 33% of them singletons. Specimen: cultured CD8+ T cells from PBMCs, collected from culture after CMV antigen stimulation. These receptors all come from a human donor in good health (CMV status not recorded). Some clones in this sample may be carry-over from other donors' samples.

This clonotype was seen a handful of times. The CDR3 DNA reads as TGTGCCAGCAGCACAGTTGGGGCAAAGGATGAAAAACTGTTTTTT. This sequence encodes CASSTVGAKDEKLFF. The chain employs TRBV7-9 and TRBJ1-4; TRBD1 is a possible D gene (5 bases). The germline gives CDR1 SEHNR, CDR2 FQNEAQ (reference sequence). Trimming took 5 bases from V and 6 from J, leaving 16 bases between them. This CDR3 is 15 amino acids long.

This clonotype was detected only a few times. V is TRBV4-1 and J is TRBJ1-1, with D unresolved. Germline V lookup: CDR1 MGHRA, CDR2 YSYEKL. Trimming took off 1 base at V and 1 base at J, with 19 bases between the two ends. This CDR3 has 18 amino acids. The CDR3 region has the DNA TGCGCCAGCAGCCAAGCCCCTTGGTCCTTCGAGGGGAACACTGAAGCTTTCTTT. Translated, it gives CASSQAPWSFEGNTEAFF.

CDR3 sequence: CASSQEVGTLTYEQYF. Here the CDR3 DNA reads TGTGCCAGCAGCCAAGAGGTTGGGACACTAACCTACGAGCAGTACTTC. The chain has TRBV14 and TRBJ2-7, with D tentatively TRBD1 (6 bases). Germline loops: CDR1 SGHDN, CDR2 FVKESK. The CDR3 consists of 16 residues. Between the trimmed V and J ends, which lost 0 bases and 2 bases, there was a span of 14 bases.

This clonotype was seen a handful of times. CDR3 in DNA: TGTGCCAGCAGTTTCCAACACAGTTCTAATGAAAAACTGTTTTTT. Translating gives CASSFQHSSNEKLFF. The chain employs TRBV6-5 and TRBJ1-4; D call uncertain. The germline V and J ends were trimmed by 4 bases and 3 bases, with 12 bases remaining between them. The CDR3 is made up of 15 amino acids. CDR1 is MNHEY, CDR2 SVGAGI, per germline.

This clonotype came up once. The chain has TRBV27 and TRBJ2-5; 7 bases agree with TRBD2. CDR3 length: 15 amino acids. Trimming took 10 bases from V and 5 from J; bases not matched to a gene: 16. Germline V gives CDR1 MNHEY, CDR2 SMNVEV (reference sequence). CDR3 amino acids: CATLVLREGRETQYF. The CDR3, as DNA: TGTGCCACCCTGGTCCTCAGGGAGGGGAGGGAGACCCAGTACTTC.

The chain recombines TRBV7-6 with TRBJ1-1, with TRBD1 matching over 10 bases. CDR3 size: 14 residues. CDR1 and CDR2 from the germline V gene are SGHVS and FNYEAQ. Trimming at V came to 5 bases and at J to 8 bases, leaving 8 bases not matched to a gene. CDR3 nucleotides: TGTGCCAGCAGCCCCCCGGTGGGACAGGGGGAAGCTTTCTTT. Residues: CASSPPVGQGEAFF.

The V gene is TRBV2, the J gene TRBJ2-7, with D possibly matching TRBD2 (6 bases). This CDR3 spans 13 amino acids. Germline V gene sequence: CDR1 SNHLY, CDR2 FYNNEI. Between the trimmed V and J ends, which lost 8 bases and 6 bases, there was a span of 17 bases. This CDR3 reads CASGTEGEVEQYV. The CDR3 coding sequence is TGTGCCAGCGGGACTGAAGGTGAGGTCGAGCAGTACGTC.

In its sample, this clonotype was seen a few times. The chain recombines TRBV27 with TRBJ2-7; D might be TRBD1 (6 bases). V was clipped by 5 bases and J by 0 bases, with 20 bases between them. The CDR3 is 17 amino acids. Germline CDR1 is MNHEY and CDR2 is SMNVEV (reference sequence). The CDR3 bases are TGTGCCAGCAGTACTCCGGGACATGTCGTGGGCTCCTACGAGCAGTACTTC. This sequence encodes CASSTPGHVVGSYEQYF.

This clonotype was observed many times. J is TRBJ2-1 and V is TRBV7-2, with 7 bases lining up with TRBD2. The J segment lost 5 bases and the V segment lost 3 bases, leaving 1 base of the junction unmatched. In germline, CDR1 is SGHTA, CDR2 FQGNSA. The CDR3 is 13 amino acids. The CDR3 sequence is CASSFRGDNEQFF. CDR3 DNA: TGTGCCAGCAGCTTTCGGGGGGACAATGAGCAGTTCTTC.

This clonotype was counted only a few times. This chain uses TRBV20-1 with TRBJ1-2; D is undetermined. Deletions cut 3 bases from V and 2 bases from J, with 10 bases between. Germline V gene lookup returns CDR1 DFQATT and CDR2 SNEGSKA (reference sequence). The CDR3 runs to 13 residues. In nucleotides, the CDR3 is TGCAGTGCTAGTTATCGAGCGAACTATGGCTACACCTTC. It specifies CSASYRANYGYTF.

This clonotype turned up a few times. The chain joins TRBV27 to TRBJ2-3; the D gene is possibly TRBD1 (6 bases). V shed 6 bases and J shed 6 bases, with 25 bases lying between them. This CDR3 has 17 amino acids. From germline, CDR1 is MNHEY and CDR2 SMNVEV (reference sequence). The CDR3 here is CASRGWGQGAAEDTQYF. The CDR3 nucleotides are TGTGCCAGCAGGGGATGGGGGCAGGGAGCCGCGGAGGATACGCAGTATTTT.

This clonotype was observed a single time. One end of the junction varies from germline; a read error may be responsible. J is TRBJ1-1 and V is TRBV7-2; TRBD1 matches 7 bases. CDR3 length: 15 residues. Germline CDR1 is SGHTA and CDR2 is FQGNSA. Here the CDR3 reads CVSSLARGQGTEAFF. CDR3 nucleotide sequence: TGTGTCAGCAGCTTAGCGAGGGGGCAGGGGACTGAAGCTTTCTTT.

Remarks on this clonotype: As the CDR3 is not closed by the conserved phenylalanine or tryptophan, this likely results from a read error. The chain couples TRBV12-3 or TRBV12-4 to TRBJ2-7; 9 bases fit TRBD1. CDR3 length: 15 amino acids. Trimming removed 5 bases from V and 3 bases from J; junction bases left unmatched: 8. The CDR3 DNA follows: TGTGCCAGCAGTGGCCCGGGACAGGGTCACTACGAGCAGTACCTC. This translates into CASSGPGQGHYEQYL.

This clonotype was detected ten times or more. This chain joins TRBV7-6 and TRBJ1-2, with D possibly being TRBD1 (6 bases). V lost 3 bases, J lost 4 bases, and 18 bases lay in between. The CDR3 is made up of 16 amino acids. Per the germline V gene, CDR1 is SGHVS and CDR2 is FNYEAQ. The CDR3, as DNA: TGTGCCAGCAGCTTGGGGGGGCCGACACCAGCCTATGGCTACACCTTC. This sequence encodes CASSLGGPTPAYGYTF. Based on the CDR3 plus reference TRBV7-6 and TRBJ1-2, the full variable domain is GAGVSQSPRYKVTKRGQDVALRCDPISGHVSLYWYRQALGQGPEFLTYFNYEAQQDKSGLPNDRFSAERPEGSISTLTIQRTEQRDSAMYRCASSLGGPTPAYGYTFGSGTRLTVV.

The genes are TRBV12-5 and TRBJ2-1; the match to TRBD2 covers 10 bases. The CDR3 runs 18 residues. V dropped 3 bases and J dropped 0; count of bases not matched to a gene: 8. Germline V gene data show CDR1 as LGHNT and CDR2 as FRNRAP. CDR3 sequence (DNA): TGTGCTAGTGGTTTCCTCACTAGCGGGGCTAGCTCCTACAATGAGCAGTTCTTC. The encoded protein is CASGFLTSGASSYNEQFF. Drawing the rest from reference TRBV12-5 and TRBJ2-1, the complete variable domain is DARVTQTPRHKVTEMGQEVTMRCQPILGHNTVFWYRQTMMQGLELLAYFRNRAPLDDSGMPKDRFSAEMPDATLATLKIQPSEPRDSAVYFCASGFLTSGASSYNEQFFGPGTRLTVL.

This clonotype was seen repeatedly, ten times or more. V usage is TRBV7-2 and J usage is TRBJ1-2, with 7 bases lining up with TRBD1. The CDR3 runs to 15 residues. Germline-derived CDR1 and CDR2 are SGHTA and FQGNSA. The junction had 9 bases not matched to a gene; V was cut back by 4 bases and J by 4 bases. CDR3 region: CASSSTPGQIYGYTF. DNA for the CDR3: TGTGCCAGCAGCTCTACTCCGGGACAGATCTATGGCTACACCTTC.

The chain has TRBV15 and TRBJ2-1, with 8 bases that match TRBD2. Germline V gene data show CDR1 as LNHNV and CDR2 as YYDKDF (reference sequence). Trimming cost V 7 bases and J 5 bases; bases outside gene matches: 10. The CDR3 covers 15 residues. The CDR3 sequence: CATTKSGGVNNEQFF. CDR3 DNA: TGTGCCACCACCAAAAGCGGGGGAGTAAACAATGAGCAGTTCTTC.

The rearrangement uses TRBV2 and TRBJ1-4; D gene uncertain. Looked up from germline, CDR1 is SNHLY and CDR2 is FYNNEI. CDR3 length: 19 amino acids. The V end lost 4 bases, the J end lost 0 bases, and 21 bases lay between the germline ends. As DNA, the CDR3 is TGTGCCAGCAGTGGCGGTGATGGGTACGATCTAGCAACTAATGAAAAACTGTTTTTT. It yields the protein CASSGGDGYDLATNEKLFF.